Listed here are 13 T cell receptor beta chains from one sample, sequenced in a study of cytomegalovirus exposure and HLA in healthy donors. PCR used 60 Vbeta primers and 13 Jbeta primers. The data were produced by immunoSEQ multiplex PCR, yet TCRdb's version contains in-frame clones alone and is incomplete. The profile shows around 200,000 clones, around 80% of them singletons. The sample was PBMCs. These receptors all stem from a woman aged 60-75 years in good health and CMV-seropositive.

The chain is built from TRBV19 and TRBJ2-1, with 7 bases lining up with TRBD2. The germline CDR1 and CDR2 sequences are LNHDA and SQIVND (reference sequence). The CDR3 runs to 14 residues. V shed 4 bases, J shed 7 bases, and the junction held 7 bases outside the gene matches. Here the CDR3 reads CASSNVRRENEQFF. For the CDR3, the DNA is TGTGCCAGTAGTAATGTCCGGCGGGAGAATGAGCAGTTCTTC. The entire variable domain, with the rest obtained from reference TRBV19 and TRBJ2-1, is as follows: DGGITQSPKYLFRKEGQNVTLSCEQNLNHDAMYWYRQDPGQGLRLIYYSQIVNDFQKGDIAEGYSVSREKKESFPLTVTSAQKNPTAFYLCASSNVRRENEQFFGPGTRLTVL.

The rearrangement uses TRBV28 and TRBJ1-1; unclear D gene. Germline CDR1 is MDHEN and CDR2 is SYDVKM. The CDR3 covers 17 residues. V was trimmed by 4 bases and J by 0 bases, leaving 18 bases between them. The CDR3 coding sequence is TGTGCCAGCAGTTCGAGACCAGGAAATTTTATGAACACTGAAGCTTTCTTT. Translating gives CASSSRPGNFMNTEAFF.

This clone was observed a handful of times. The rearrangement links TRBV9 to TRBJ1-3; TRBD1 is a possible D gene (6 bases). The V gene lost 3 bases and the J gene lost 2 bases, with 12 bases spanning the gap. The CDR3 spans 15 residues. The germline gives CDR1 SGDLS, CDR2 YYNGEE. Here the CDR3 reads CASSGDIQPGNTIYF. The DNA for the CDR3 is TGTGCCAGCAGCGGGGACATCCAACCTGGAAACACCATATATTTT.

The J gene is TRBJ2-7, the V gene TRBV6-4, with a possible D match to TRBD2 (6 bases). This CDR3 region has 13 residues. Germline V gene lookup returns CDR1 MRHNA and CDR2 SNTAGT. Trimming cost V 2 bases and J 6 bases, with 11 bases left between them. The CDR3 bases are TGTGCCAGCAGTGACACGGAGGGCACCGAGCAGTACTTC. It is translated as CASSDTEGTEQYF.

The V gene is TRBV7-9, the J gene TRBJ2-3; D is perhaps TRBD2 (6 bases). Germline CDR1 is SEHNR and CDR2 is FQNEAQ (reference sequence). V shed 6 bases and J shed 0 bases, with 10 bases lying between them. This CDR3 spans 14 amino acids. CDR3 region: CASRPGGSTDTQYF. CDR3 coding DNA: TGTGCCAGCAGACCTGGGGGGAGCACAGATACGCAGTATTTT.

The V gene is TRBV6-1, the J gene TRBJ2-1, with TRBD1 identical over 7 bases. Germline CDR1 and CDR2: MNHNS and SASEGT. CDR3 length: 16 residues. Unmatched junction bases numbered 6, after V lost 4 bases and J lost 0 bases. Here the CDR3 reads CASSVKGQSSYNEQFF. The CDR3 bases are TGTGCCAGCAGTGTTAAGGGACAGAGCTCCTACAATGAGCAGTTCTTC.

V usage is TRBV7-9 and J usage is TRBJ2-5; the D gene is possibly TRBD1 (6 bases). V was cut by 1 base and J by 2 bases, with 8 bases left in between. CDR1 is SEHNR, CDR2 FQNEAQ, per germline (reference sequence). The CDR3 is 14 residues long. CDR3: CASSLGQGQETQYF. CDR3 DNA: TGTGCCAGCAGCTTAGGGCAGGGGCAAGAGACCCAGTACTTC.

This chain connects TRBV5-1 to TRBJ2-5, with 8 bases identical to TRBD1. The germline CDR1 and CDR2 sequences are SGHRS and YFSETQ. The CDR3 loop spans 13 amino acids. Germline trimming cut 5 bases from V and 3 bases from J; bases unmatched to any gene: 3. CDR3 residues: CASSETGEETQYF. The DNA for the CDR3 is TGCGCCAGCAGTGAGACAGGGGAAGAGACCCAGTACTTC.

This clone was recorded once. This sample also contains other DNA sequences that code for the same CDR3. The genes are TRBV2 and TRBJ1-1; D is uncertain. CDR1 SNHLY and CDR2 FYNNEI come from the germline V gene. V lost 5 bases, J lost 2 bases, and 12 bases lay in between. This CDR3 region has 14 residues. CDR3 bases: TGTGCCAGCAGTTATACTAGGGTTAACACTGAAGCTTTCTTT. Amino acid sequence: CASSYTRVNTEAFF.

The rearrangement joins TRBV29-1 to TRBJ1-2; 9 bases are a match to TRBD1. The CDR3 extends over 14 amino acids. Germline CDR1 is SQVTM and CDR2 is ANQGSEA. Germline trimming cut 4 bases from V and 4 bases from J; bases unmatched to any gene: 7. The CDR3 DNA reads TGCAGCGTTGTGGGACAGGGCTTGGGCTATGGCTACACCTTC. Translated: CSVVGQGLGYGYTF.

The chain links TRBV7-2 to TRBJ2-1, with D maybe TRBD1 (5 bases). Per germline, CDR1 SGHTA and CDR2 FQGNSA. The V and J ends lost 2 bases and 3 bases respectively, with 14 bases between them. The CDR3 extends over 16 amino acids. The chain's CDR3 is CASSLWAGKDYNEQFF. Written as DNA, the CDR3 is TGTGCCAGCAGCTTATGGGCAGGGAAGGACTACAATGAGCAGTTCTTC. The entire variable domain, with the rest obtained from reference TRBV7-2 and TRBJ2-1, is as follows: GAGVSQSPSNKVTEKGKDVELRCDPISGHTALYWYRQSLGQGLEFLIYFQGNSAPDKSGLPSDRFSAERTGGSVSTLTIQRTQQEDSAVYLCASSLWAGKDYNEQFFGPGTRLTVL.

This chain connects TRBV28 to TRBJ2-7, with D possibly matching TRBD1 (5 bases). Between the trimmed V and J ends, which lost 4 bases and 0 bases, there was a span of 16 bases. Germline V gene sequence: CDR1 MDHEN, CDR2 SYDVKM. The CDR3 is 16 amino acids. This chain's CDR3 is CASSSTPSTGSYEQYF. The CDR3 DNA sequence: TGTGCCAGCAGTTCCACCCCGAGTACAGGCTCCTACGAGCAGTACTTC.

CDR3 nucleotide sequence: TGTGCCAGCTCTCCCTCTAGCGGGGGAACCGGCGAGCAGTACTTC. Translated: CASSPSSGGTGEQYF. The J gene is TRBJ2-7, the V gene TRBV18, with 10 positions matching TRBD2. J gave up 6 bases and V 6 bases, and 11 bases lay outside the gene matches. Germline-derived CDR1 and CDR2 are KGHSH and LQKENI. The CDR3 spans 15 residues.